This T cell receptor beta chain was documented in a study of response to subunit inactivated influenza vaccine. In TCRdb, the RT-PCR reads were re-called with MiXCR into one record per CDR3 protein. In the table there are more than 400,000 distinct CDR3 sequences, roughly 7.9% of which are singletons. This CDR3 is 15 amino acids long. Germline values: CDR1 SNHLY, CDR2 FYNNEI. The V gene end was trimmed by 4 bases and the J gene end by 3 bases; junction bases not matched to a gene: 6. The study, taken as a whole, reports: It was the authors' suggestion that each seasonal influenza vaccination recruits few new T cells.

Remarks on this clonotype: Its antigen is unknown.

J is TRBJ1-5 and V is TRBV2; 7 bases match TRBD1. The material was PBMCs from blood, obtained less than 30 months after vaccination. The clonotype comes from a man between 50 and 69 years old who received an inactivated influenza vaccine. DNA of the CDR3: TGTGCCAGCAGTGCCGGGACAGATTACAATCAGCCCCAGCATTTT. This translates into CASSAGTDYNQPQHF.